A selection of T cell receptor beta chains follows, all from one sample in a study of blood T cell repertoires in COVID-19. Produced via immunoSEQ multiplex PCR; TCRdb's table is partial and in-frame only. The sample holds roughly 230,000 clones, 83% seen once. Sequencing was carried out using peripheral blood. The receptors here all came from a man aged 40-55 years with active or convalescent COVID-19. CDR3s include the opening cysteine and the closing phenylalanine or tryptophan. A D gene is named only where the DNA matches it firmly. Expanded clones are given a class, and other clones once, few, many or no size at all.

CDR3aa: CASSSSYGSGNTIYF
CDR3nt: TGTGCCAGCAGCTCCTCGTACGGCTCTGGAAACACCATATATTTT
v_gene: TRBV7-8
abundance: few
j_gene: TRBJ1-3
d_gene: NA

CDR3aa: CASSASGRSRASYEQYF
CDR3nt: TGCGCCAGCAGCGCTAGCGGGAGATCGCGGGCCTCCTACGAGCAGTACTTC
v_gene: TRBV5-1
abundance: NA
j_gene: TRBJ2-7
d_gene: TRBD2

CDR3aa: CASSWDRGYEQYF
CDR3nt: TGTGCCAGCAGCTGGGACAGGGGGTACGAGCAGTACTTC
v_gene: TRBV14
abundance: NA
j_gene: TRBJ2-7
d_gene: TRBD1

CDR3aa: CASSLSSGQPDTQYF
CDR3nt: TGTGCCAGCAGCTTATCTAGCGGGCAACCAGATACGCAGTATTTT
v_gene: TRBV7-2
abundance: few
j_gene: TRBJ2-3
d_gene: TRBD2

CDR3aa: CASSRGRHEQYF
CDR3nt: TGTGCCAGCAGTAGGGGTAGACACGAGCAGTACTTC
v_gene: TRBV3-1/TRBV3-2
abundance: NA
j_gene: TRBJ2-7
d_gene: NA

CDR3aa: CASSALTSSNEQFF
CDR3nt: TGTGCCAGCAGCGCCCTAACTAGCAGCAATGAGCAGTTCTTC
v_gene: TRBV9
abundance: NA
j_gene: TRBJ2-1
d_gene: NA

CDR3aa: CASSLIGRSTTDTQYF
CDR3nt: TGCGCCAGCAGCTTGATTGGGCGAAGTACCACAGATACGCAGTATTTT
v_gene: TRBV5-1
abundance: few
j_gene: TRBJ2-3
d_gene: NA

CDR3aa: CAWSVGQKGKPQHF
CDR3nt: TGTGCCTGGAGTGTGGGGCAGAAAGGTAAACCCCAGCATTTT
v_gene: TRBV30
abundance: NA
j_gene: TRBJ1-5
d_gene: NA

CDR3aa: CASSPRGEKLFF
CDR3nt: TGCGCCAGCAGTCCCCGAGGAGAAAAACTGTTTTTT
v_gene: TRBV12-3/TRBV12-4
abundance: NA
j_gene: TRBJ1-4
d_gene: NA

CDR3aa: CASSMGGLSGNTIYF
CDR3nt: TGTGCCAGCAGTATGGGGGGACTCAGTGGAAACACCATATATTTT
v_gene: TRBV6-5
abundance: NA
j_gene: TRBJ1-3
d_gene: NA

CDR3aa: CASSTGGGRQETQYF
CDR3nt: TGTGCTAGCAGTACGGGGGGTGGGCGCCAAGAGACCCAGTACTTC
v_gene: TRBV7-7
abundance: NA
j_gene: TRBJ2-5
d_gene: TRBD2

CDR3aa: CASSHGRQDQPQHF
CDR3nt: TGTGCCAGCAGCCATGGCAGGCAGGATCAGCCCCAGCATTTT
v_gene: TRBV3-1/TRBV3-2
abundance: many
j_gene: TRBJ1-5
d_gene: NA

CDR3aa: CASSQEPRGGRGSTDTQYF
CDR3nt: TGTGCCAGCAGCCAAGAGCCGCGGGGGGGCCGAGGTAGCACAGATACGCAGTATTTT
v_gene: TRBV3-1/TRBV3-2
abundance: once
j_gene: TRBJ2-3
d_gene: TRBD2

CDR3aa: CSVEDRNGRGQYF
CDR3nt: TGCAGCGTTGAAGATCGGAACGGCCGGGGGCAGTACTTC
v_gene: TRBV29-1
abundance: NA
j_gene: TRBJ2-7
d_gene: NA

CDR3aa: CASSLVQGAYEQYF
CDR3nt: TGTGCCAGCAGCTTGGTCCAAGGGGCCTACGAGCAGTACTTC
v_gene: TRBV5-5
abundance: NA
j_gene: TRBJ2-7
d_gene: NA

CDR3aa: CASSYSGTGVTEAFF
CDR3nt: TGTGCCAGCAGTTACTCTGGGACAGGGGTTACTGAAGCTTTCTTT
v_gene: TRBV6-5
abundance: NA
j_gene: TRBJ1-1
d_gene: TRBD1

CDR3aa: CASSYGGNEQFF
CDR3nt: TGTGCCAGCAGTTACGGGGGGAATGAGCAGTTCTTC
v_gene: TRBV6-5
abundance: NA
j_gene: TRBJ2-1
d_gene: NA

CDR3aa: CASSWGQTGINTEAFF
CDR3nt: TGCGCCAGCAGCTGGGGCCAGACAGGGATAAACACTGAAGCTTTCTTT
v_gene: TRBV5-1
abundance: NA
j_gene: TRBJ1-1
d_gene: TRBD1

CDR3aa: CASSWSGQPQHF
CDR3nt: TGTGCCAGCAGTTGGAGCGGACAGCCCCAGCATTTT
v_gene: TRBV6-2/TRBV6-3
abundance: few
j_gene: TRBJ1-5
d_gene: NA

CDR3aa: CASSLAGRGFGETQYF
CDR3nt: TGCGCCAGCAGCTTGGCGGGTCGCGGGTTCGGAGAGACCCAGTACTTC
v_gene: TRBV5-1
abundance: NA
j_gene: TRBJ2-5
d_gene: NA

CDR3aa: CASQPPGTGRQGEAFF
CDR3nt: TGTGCCAGTCAACCCCCGGGGACAGGGAGGCAGGGTGAAGCTTTCTTT
v_gene: TRBV19
abundance: NA
j_gene: TRBJ1-1
d_gene: TRBD1